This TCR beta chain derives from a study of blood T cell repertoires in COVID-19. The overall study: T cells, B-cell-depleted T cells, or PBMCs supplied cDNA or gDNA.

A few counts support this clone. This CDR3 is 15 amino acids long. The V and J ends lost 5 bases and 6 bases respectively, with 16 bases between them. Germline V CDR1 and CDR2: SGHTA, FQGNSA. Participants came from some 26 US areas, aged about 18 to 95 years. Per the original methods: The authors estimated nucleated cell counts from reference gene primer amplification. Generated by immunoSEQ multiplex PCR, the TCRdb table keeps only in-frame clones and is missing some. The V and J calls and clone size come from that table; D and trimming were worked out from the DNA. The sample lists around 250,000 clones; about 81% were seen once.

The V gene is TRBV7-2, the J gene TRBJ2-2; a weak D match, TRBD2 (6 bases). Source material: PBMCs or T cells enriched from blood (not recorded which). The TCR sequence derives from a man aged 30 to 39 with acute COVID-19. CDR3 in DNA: TGTGCCAGCAGCCCGACTGGCGGGACGGCCGGGGAGCTGTTTTTT. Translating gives CASSPTGGTAGELFF.